These 21 T cell receptor beta chains were all obtained from the same sample, sequenced in a study of blood T cell repertoires in COVID-19. The table came from immunoSEQ multiplex PCR; TCRdb's copy has only in-frame clones and leaves some out. The sample contains around 200,000 clones, about 83% of which appear only once. Sequences were obtained from peripheral blood. Every receptor here comes from a man aged 35 to 55 with active or convalescent COVID-19.

In its sample, this clone was seen a few times. The rearrangement links TRBV2 to TRBJ1-1; D not resolved. Trimming stripped 4 bases from V and 0 bases from J, with 3 bases between. This CDR3 has 12 residues. CDR1 and CDR2 (germline): SNHLY, FYNNEI. The CDR3 sequence is CASSAMNTEAFF. The CDR3 nucleotides read TGTGCCAGCAGTGCTATGAACACTGAAGCTTTCTTT.

The V call is TRBV21-1, the J call TRBJ1-1; the table assigns TRBD1, which was not confirmed against the DNA. TRBV21-1 constitutes a pseudogene. This CDR3 has 18 amino acids. CDR3 sequence: CASSNLSSFQGTHTEAFF. For the CDR3, the DNA is TGTGCCAGCAGCAATTTAAGCTCGTTCCAGGGTACCCACACTGAAGCTTTCTTT.

This chain uses TRBV7-3 with TRBJ1-1; no firm D call. The V end lost 4 bases, the J end lost 2 bases, and 14 bases lay between the germline ends. There are 15 residues in the CDR3. Germline loops: CDR1 SGHTA, CDR2 FQGTGA. CDR3 nucleotides: TGTGCCAGCAGCTCAGCCAGAGGCCCTAACACTGAAGCTTTCTTT. Translated, it gives CASSSARGPNTEAFF.

The chain carries TRBV4-1 and TRBJ2-7, with TRBD2 matching 10 bases. There are 15 residues in the CDR3. Losses at the gene ends were 1 base for V and 4 bases for J; bases not matched to a gene: 4. Germline V CDR1 and CDR2: MGHRA, YSYEKL. In DNA form, the CDR3 reads TGCGCCAGCAGCCAAGTAGCGGGAGGTATGTACGAGCAGTACTTC. Its translation is CASSQVAGGMYEQYF.

The J gene is TRBJ1-2, the V gene TRBV5-1; 7 bases align to TRBD1. From germline, CDR1 is SGHRS and CDR2 YFSETQ. This CDR3 has 13 residues. V dropped 4 bases and J dropped 3; count of bases not matched to a gene: 3. The CDR3 nucleotides read TGCGCCAGCAGCGCCGACAGGGACTATGGCTACACCTTC. Its protein product is CASSADRDYGYTF. The full variable domain, rest sourced from reference TRBV5-1 and TRBJ1-2, is KAGVTQTPRYLIKTRGQQVTLSCSPISGHRSVSWYQQTPGQGLQFLFEYFSETQRNKGNFPGRFSGRQFSNSRSEMNVSTLELGDSALYLCASSADRDYGYTFGSGTRLTVV.

This chain joins TRBV7-9 and TRBJ1-2; D is ambiguous. Trimming stripped 5 bases from V and 7 bases from J, with 14 bases between. The CDR3 sequence is 13 residues long. The germline CDR1 and CDR2 sequences are SEHNR and FQNEAQ (reference sequence). The CDR3 loop is CASSATLKSGYTF. The DNA for the CDR3 is TGTGCCAGCAGCGCTACCCTCAAGAGTGGCTACACCTTC.

This clone was seen only a few times. CDR3 residues: CASSPGLAGGSTYEQYF. CDR3 DNA: TGTGCCAGCAGCCCGGGACTAGCGGGAGGGTCCACCTACGAGCAGTACTTC. V usage is TRBV5-4 and J usage is TRBJ2-7; 16 bases are shared with TRBD2. The V gene's germline CDR1 is SGHNT and CDR2 YYREEE (reference sequence). V trimming: 4 bases; J trimming: 2 bases; junction bases outside the gene matches: 6. The CDR3 spans 17 residues.

J is TRBJ2-3 and V is TRBV7-8; 8 bases match TRBD2. The trim removed 5 bases at V and 6 bases at J, leaving 7 bases unmatched. Germline CDR1 and CDR2: SGHVS and FQNEAQ. The CDR3 runs to 14 residues. As DNA, the CDR3 is TGTGCCAGCAGCGACGGACTAGCAAGTGATACGCAGTATTTT. The encoded protein is CASSDGLASDTQYF.

This chain uses TRBV25-1 with TRBJ1-6, with D tentatively TRBD1 (5 bases). This CDR3 comprises 14 residues. Trimming pared 2 bases from V and 4 bases from J, leaving 6 bases between. Looked up from germline, CDR1 is MGHDK and CDR2 is SYGVNS. Written as DNA, the CDR3 is TGTGCCAGCAGTGAAGGGGGGTATAATTCACCCCTCCACTTT. Translating gives CASSEGGYNSPLHF.

This clone was picked up a small number of times. This chain links TRBV18 with TRBJ1-2; 10 bases match TRBD1. The CDR3 is 15 amino acids. Germline V lookup: CDR1 KGHSH, CDR2 LQKENI. The J segment lost 4 bases and the V segment lost 3 bases, leaving 5 bases of the junction unmatched. The CDR3 DNA follows: TGTGCCAGCTCACCGGAGACAGGGGGCAGCTATGGCTACACCTTC. It specifies CASSPETGGSYGYTF. The complete variable domain, with remaining parts taken from reference TRBV18 and TRBJ1-2, reads NAGVMQNPRHLVRRRGQEARLRCSPMKGHSHVYWYRQLPEEGLKFMVYLQKENIIDESGMPKERFSAEFPKEGPSILRIQQVVRGDSAAYFCASSPETGGSYGYTFGSGTRLTVV.

This chain joins TRBV25-1 and TRBJ2-7; tentative D call: TRBD2 (7 bases). Trimming took 2 bases from V and 3 from J, leaving 23 bases between them. Germline loops: CDR1 MGHDK, CDR2 SYGVNS. CDR3 length: 18 residues. CDR3: CASSEVGRGTGNLYEQYF. The CDR3 nucleotides are TGTGCCAGCAGTGAAGTTGGGAGGGGCACAGGGAACCTCTACGAGCAGTACTTC.

This sequence joins TRBV7-2 and TRBJ1-2; 8 bases line up with TRBD1. The CDR3 length is 15 residues. V shed 2 bases, J shed 5 bases, and the junction held 7 bases outside the gene matches. Germline V CDR1 and CDR2: SGHTA, FQGNSA. The CDR3 here is CASSLPGGQVYGYTF. Written as DNA, the CDR3 is TGTGCCAGCAGCTTACCAGGGGGCCAGGTGTATGGCTACACCTTC.

V usage is TRBV4-1 and J usage is TRBJ1-2, with a tentative D call TRBD1 (5 bases). The germline gives CDR1 MGHRA, CDR2 YSYEKL. CDR3 length: 16 amino acids. Between the trimmed V and J ends, which lost 1 base and 4 bases, there was a span of 16 bases. As DNA, the CDR3 is TGCGCCAGCAGCCAAGGCCCTTCGGGGGGGAGCTATGGCTACACCTTC. Translation gives CASSQGPSGGSYGYTF.

The chain employs TRBV24-1 and TRBJ2-1; 8 bases map to TRBD1. Losses at the gene ends were 3 bases for V and 4 bases for J; bases not matched to a gene: 4. The CDR3 consists of 15 residues. Germline V gene sequence: CDR1 KGHDR, CDR2 SFDVKD. The CDR3 coding sequence is TGTGCCACCAGTGATGATCGGACAGGGTACAATGAGCAGTTCTTC. Amino acids: CATSDDRTGYNEQFF.

The gene calls are TRBV29-1 and TRBJ2-1; D is perhaps TRBD2 (6 bases). V lost 6 bases to trimming and J lost 4 bases, with 13 bases between them. The CDR3 extends over 13 amino acids. Germline V gives CDR1 SQVTM, CDR2 ANQGSEA. DNA for the CDR3: TGCAGCGTGTCACCTGGGACTTACAATGAGCAGTTCTTC. Protein: CSVSPGTYNEQFF.

V is TRBV4-1 and J is TRBJ2-7; perhaps TRBD1 as D (6 bases). Germline CDR1 MGHRA, CDR2 YSYEKL. Trimming took off 1 base at V and 0 bases at J, with 13 bases between the two ends. This CDR3 contains 16 residues. The DNA for the CDR3 is TGCGCCAGCAGCCAAGGTGACAGGACCCTCTCCTACGAGCAGTACTTC. It translates to CASSQGDRTLSYEQYF.

The chain uses TRBV30 and TRBJ1-2; 8 positions match TRBD1. The V segment lost 4 bases and the J segment 8 bases; nucleotides outside the gene matches: 9. Germline values: CDR1 GTSNPN, CDR2 SVGIG (reference sequence). The CDR3 extends over 13 amino acids. CDR3 amino acids: CAWTEGQVLGYTF. The CDR3 DNA is TGTGCCTGGACCGAGGGACAGGTTTTAGGCTACACCTTC.

The gene calls are TRBV14 and TRBJ1-2, with TRBD1 matching over 9 bases. V lost 6 bases and J lost 5; bases outside the gene matches: 4. Germline V lookup: CDR1 SGHDN, CDR2 FVKESK. This CDR3 is 13 amino acids long. CDR3 sequence (DNA): TGTGCCAGCAGTCTGGGGACAGGGTATGGCTACACCTTC. It specifies CASSLGTGYGYTF. The whole variable domain, filled in from reference TRBV14 and TRBJ1-2, reads EAGVTQFPSHSVIEKGQTVTLRCDPISGHDNLYWYRRVMGKEIKFLLHFVKESKQDESGMPNNRFLAERTGGTYSTLKVQPAELEDSGVYFCASSLGTGYGYTFGSGTRLTVV.

This clone was detected only a few times. This chain's CDR3 is CSVDEADYHPHTQETQYF. CDR3 in DNA: TGCAGCGTTGATGAGGCCGACTATCATCCACACACTCAAGAGACCCAGTACTTC. The V gene is TRBV29-1, the J gene TRBJ2-5, with D perhaps matching TRBD2 (5 bases). This CDR3 has 18 amino acids. The V end was cut by 3 bases, the J end by 2 bases, with 25 bases between. Germline loops: CDR1 SQVTM, CDR2 ANQGSEA.

This chain uses TRBV24-1 with TRBJ2-3, with 10 bases lining up with TRBD1. There are 13 residues in the CDR3. V lost 11 bases to trimming and J lost 2 bases; unmatched junction nucleotides: 3. Germline CDR1 reads KGHDR; CDR2 reads SFDVKD. CDR3 in DNA: TGTGCCATAGGGACAGGGGTCACAGATACGCAGTATTTT. Residues: CAIGTGVTDTQYF.

This chain joins TRBV30 and TRBJ2-5; tentatively, D is TRBD1 (5 bases). Trimming left V 2 bases short and J 0 bases short, with 10 bases between. The CDR3 is made up of 14 amino acids. Germline CDR1 is GTSNPN and CDR2 is SVGIG (reference sequence). The CDR3 nucleotides read TGTGCCTGGAGTCCCAACAGGTACCAAGAGACCCAGTACTTC. It specifies CAWSPNRYQETQYF.